Described below is a single TCR beta chain sequence and its context. Its specificity is unknown. Sequenced by immunoSEQ multiplex PCR; TCRdb stores in-frame clones only, minus some. The repertoire has about 330,000 clones, 67% of them found once; the top ten carry roughly 6.8%. The germline CDR1 and CDR2 sequences are SQVTM and ANQGSEA. The CDR3 length is 13 residues. V was trimmed by 7 bases and J by 4 bases, leaving 14 bases between them. This sample was taken from a study of cytotoxic CD8 clonotypes in ibrutinib-treated CLL. Overall study context: Recorded responses included 24 partial and 2 complete; following median about 68 months, approximately 15 stayed remitted and about 12 progressed. Mean productive templates were 255,043; mean productive rearrangements were 94,082.

Overall study results and limits: Baseline clonality exceeded age-matched healthy donors and tracked circulating CD8+ T-cell counts. Clonality grew at ibrutinib response; at progression, it decreased back toward baseline.

The TCR sequence derives from a human donor with chronic lymphocytic leukemia. Source: PBMCs, taken after 36 months of ibrutinib treatment. The chain has TRBV29-1 and TRBJ2-4; tentative D call: TRBD2 (7 bases). CDR3 sequence reads: CSGGGPAKNIQYF. DNA of the CDR3: TGCAGCGGGGGGGGCCCAGCTAAAAACATTCAGTACTTC.